This TCR beta chain is from a study of neurological immune-mediated disorders. This clonotype came up many times. The antigen remains undetermined. The trim removed 10 bases at V and 2 bases at J, leaving 9 bases unmatched. The length of the CDR3 is 15 residues. Study-level findings and limits: HTLV-1-associated myelopathy showed the most TCR clonal expansion; multiple sclerosis the least, below healthy controls.

As for the cDNA, it was generated by 5'RACE with 10-nucleotide random UMIs. Over 170 million TCR-beta sequences, together covering 15-18 subjects, were produced by every individual sequencing run that was carried out. TCRdb re-analysed the 5' RACE reads in MiXCR, keeping a single row per CDR3 protein. The sample has tens of thousands of distinct CDR3 sequences, 10% to 12% seen once. The V call is TRBV12-3 or TRBV12-4, the J call TRBJ1-3; 9 nucleotides align to TRBD1. Sequenced input: PBMCs. The receptor comes from a man aged 60 to 75 in good health. Written as DNA, the CDR3 is TGTGCCACCCTCCTCGGGACAGGGACTGGAAACACCATATATTTT. This encodes CATLLGTGTGNTIYF.